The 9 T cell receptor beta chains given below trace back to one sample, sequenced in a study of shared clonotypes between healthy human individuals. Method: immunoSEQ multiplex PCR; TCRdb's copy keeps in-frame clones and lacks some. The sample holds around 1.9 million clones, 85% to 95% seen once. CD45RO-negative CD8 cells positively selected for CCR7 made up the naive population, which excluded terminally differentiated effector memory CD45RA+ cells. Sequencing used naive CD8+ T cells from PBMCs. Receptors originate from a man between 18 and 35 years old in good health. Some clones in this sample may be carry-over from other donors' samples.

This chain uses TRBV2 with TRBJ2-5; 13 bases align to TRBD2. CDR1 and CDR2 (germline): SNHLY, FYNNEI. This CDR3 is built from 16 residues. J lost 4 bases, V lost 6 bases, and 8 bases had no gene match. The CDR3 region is CASSLGLAGVGETQYF. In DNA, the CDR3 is TGTGCCAGCAGCCTAGGACTAGCGGGAGTGGGAGAGACCCAGTACTTC.

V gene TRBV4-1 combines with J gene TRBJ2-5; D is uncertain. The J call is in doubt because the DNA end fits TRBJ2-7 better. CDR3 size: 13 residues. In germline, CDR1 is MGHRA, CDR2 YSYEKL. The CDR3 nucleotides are TGCGCCAGCAGCCAAGGCGCGGACTACGAGCAGTACTTC. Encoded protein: CASSQGADYEQYF.

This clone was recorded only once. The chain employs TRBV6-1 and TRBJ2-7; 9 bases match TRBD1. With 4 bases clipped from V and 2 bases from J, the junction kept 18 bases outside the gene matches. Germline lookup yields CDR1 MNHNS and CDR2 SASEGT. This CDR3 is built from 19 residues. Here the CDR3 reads CASSVPRTGDLAVTYEQYF. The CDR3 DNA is TGTGCCAGCAGTGTACCGCGGACAGGGGACCTAGCGGTTACCTACGAGCAGTACTTC.

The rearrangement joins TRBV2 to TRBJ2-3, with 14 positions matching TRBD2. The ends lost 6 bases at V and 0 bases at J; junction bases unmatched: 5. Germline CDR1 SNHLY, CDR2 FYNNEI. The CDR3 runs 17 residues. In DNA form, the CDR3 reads TGTGCCAGCAGGCCGGGACTAGCGGGAGTTAGCACAGATACGCAGTATTTT. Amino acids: CASRPGLAGVSTDTQYF.

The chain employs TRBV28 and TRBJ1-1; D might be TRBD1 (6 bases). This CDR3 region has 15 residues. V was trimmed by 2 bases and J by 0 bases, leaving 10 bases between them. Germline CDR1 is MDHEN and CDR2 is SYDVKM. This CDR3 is CASSLGRGVNTEAFF. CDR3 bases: TGTGCCAGCAGTTTAGGCAGGGGCGTGAACACTGAAGCTTTCTTT. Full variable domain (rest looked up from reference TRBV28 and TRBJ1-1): DVKVTQSSRYLVKRTGEKVFLECVQDMDHENMFWYRQDPGLGLRLIYFSYDVKMKEKGDIPEGYSVSREKKERFSLILESASTNQTSMYLCASSLGRGVNTEAFFGQGTRLTVV.

This CDR3 is CASSIDQEGLAGGEQFF. The CDR3 DNA reads TGTGCCAGTAGTATAGATCAGGAGGGACTAGCGGGCGGTGAGCAGTTCTTC. The chain carries TRBV19 and TRBJ2-1, with 12 bases fitting TRBD2. CDR3 size: 17 residues. Trimming removed 0 bases from V and 9 bases from J; junction bases left unmatched: 9. Germline V lookup: CDR1 LNHDA, CDR2 SQIVND (reference sequence).

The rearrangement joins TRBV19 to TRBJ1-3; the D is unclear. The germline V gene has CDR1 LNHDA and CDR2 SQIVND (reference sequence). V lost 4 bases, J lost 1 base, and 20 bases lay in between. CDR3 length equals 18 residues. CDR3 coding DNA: TGTGCCAGTAGTAAAAGACCCCGGACCGAGGTTTCTGGAAACACCATATATTTT. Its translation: CASSKRPRTEVSGNTIYF. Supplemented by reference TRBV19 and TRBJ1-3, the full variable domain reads DGGITQSPKYLFRKEGQNVTLSCEQNLNHDAMYWYRQDPGQGLRLIYYSQIVNDFQKGDIAEGYSVSREKKESFPLTVTSAQKNPTAFYLCASSKRPRTEVSGNTIYFGEGSWLTVV.

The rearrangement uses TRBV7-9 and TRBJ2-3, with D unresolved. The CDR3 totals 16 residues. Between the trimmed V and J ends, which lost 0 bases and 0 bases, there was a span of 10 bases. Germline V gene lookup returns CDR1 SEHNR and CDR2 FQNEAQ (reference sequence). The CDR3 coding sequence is TGTGCCAGCAGCTTAGCGTGGCAGCAGAGCACAGATACGCAGTATTTT. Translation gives CASSLAWQQSTDTQYF.

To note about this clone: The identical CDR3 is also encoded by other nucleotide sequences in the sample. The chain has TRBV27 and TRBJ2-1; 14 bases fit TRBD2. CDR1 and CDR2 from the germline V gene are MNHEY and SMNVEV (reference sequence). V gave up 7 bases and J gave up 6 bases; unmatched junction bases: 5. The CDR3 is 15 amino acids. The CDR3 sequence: CASIRLAGGPNEQFF. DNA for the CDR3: TGTGCCAGCATACGACTAGCGGGAGGGCCCAATGAGCAGTTCTTC.